Below are 9 T cell receptor beta chains sequenced from a single sample in a study of cytomegalovirus exposure and HLA in healthy donors. The PCR used 60 Vbeta and 13 Jbeta primers. Assay used: immunoSEQ multiplex PCR; TCRdb lists only in-frame clones, some missing. The data contain some 180,000 clones, 76% of them singletons. The sequenced material came from PBMCs. These receptor sequences come from a man aged 18 to 35 in good health and CMV-seronegative.

This clone was observed a few times. The chain links TRBV30 to TRBJ1-5, with no clear D. CDR3 size: 15 residues. Trimming pared 1 base from V and 6 bases from J, leaving 16 bases between. The germline CDR1 and CDR2 sequences are GTSNPN and SVGIG (reference sequence). The CDR3 region has the DNA TGTGCCTGGAGTGCCGGGTCCGCCGAGAGTCAGCCCCAGCATTTT. It translates to CAWSAGSAESQPQHF.

The chain recombines TRBV5-1 with TRBJ1-5, with 7 bases fitting TRBD1. CDR3 length: 14 residues. The germline CDR1 and CDR2 sequences are SGHRS and YFSETQ. J was trimmed by 7 bases and V by 4 bases; bases with no gene match: 8. DNA of the CDR3: TGCGCCAGCAGCCGCGAGACAGGGAGGCAGCCCCAGCATTTT. Translated, it gives CASSRETGRQPQHF.

The V and J genes are TRBV6-6 and TRBJ1-2; 7 bases are a match to TRBD1. Germline CDR1 MNHNY, CDR2 SVGAGI (reference sequence). The CDR3 runs 15 residues. V was pared by 0 bases and J by 4 bases, with 5 bases of the junction left unmatched. The CDR3 sequence is CASSYSGGGGYGYTF. Here the CDR3 DNA reads TGTGCCAGCAGTTACTCAGGAGGGGGCGGCTATGGCTACACCTTC.

V usage is TRBV7-9 and J usage is TRBJ1-6; no clear D. From germline, CDR1 is SEHNR and CDR2 FQNEAQ (reference sequence). V was clipped by 6 bases and J by 7 bases, with 13 bases between them. This CDR3 comprises 14 residues. CDR3 nucleotide sequence: TGTGCCAGCAGAAACAAGCTAGACAATTCACCCCTCCACTTT. It translates to CASRNKLDNSPLHF. The entire variable domain, with the rest obtained from reference TRBV7-9 and TRBJ1-6, is as follows: DTGVSQNPRHKITKRGQNVTFRCDPISEHNRLYWYRQTLGQGPEFLTYFQNEAQLEKSRLLSDRFSAERPKGSFSTLEIQRTEQGDSAMYLCASRNKLDNSPLHFGNGTRLTVT.

The chain recombines TRBV6-6 with TRBJ2-5; D possibly corresponds to TRBD1 (7 bases). The CDR3 contains 16 residues. The germline V gene encodes CDR1 MNHNY and CDR2 SVGAGI (reference sequence). Trimming pared 6 bases from V and 4 bases from J, leaving 21 bases between. The CDR3 DNA reads as TGTGCCAGCAGACGGGCCCCACAGGGGCGGGGAGAGACCCAGTACTTC. This codes for CASRRAPQGRGETQYF.

V gene TRBV27 combines with J gene TRBJ2-7, with D maybe TRBD1 (5 bases). Per germline, CDR1 MNHEY and CDR2 SMNVEV (reference sequence). Trimming took off 5 bases at V and 7 bases at J, with 21 bases between the two ends. This CDR3 region has 15 residues. In DNA, the CDR3 is TGTGCCAGCAGTAAGAACGGACCAACTCCAGGGGAGCAGTACTTC. Its translation: CASSKNGPTPGEQYF.

This clone has just a few counts. The rearrangement joins TRBV21-1 to TRBJ1-5; TRBD1 was called by the table and not checked on the DNA. TRBV21-1 is an annotated pseudogene. The CDR3 covers 15 residues. As DNA, the CDR3 is TGTGCCAGCAGCAAAAGGGACAGGGTGAATCAGCCCCAGCATTTT. Its translation: CASSKRDRVNQPQHF.

CDR3 protein: CASSPVWGHEQYF. The CDR3 coding sequence is TGTGCCAGCAGCCCGGTTTGGGGCCACGAGCAGTACTTC. The rearrangement uses TRBV14 and TRBJ2-7; a weak D match, TRBD1 (5 bases). Germline V gene sequence: CDR1 SGHDN, CDR2 FVKESK. CDR3 length: 13 amino acids. The V end lost 4 bases, the J end lost 5 bases, and 12 bases lay between the germline ends. Full variable domain (rest looked up from reference TRBV14 and TRBJ2-7): EAGVTQFPSHSVIEKGQTVTLRCDPISGHDNLYWYRRVMGKEIKFLLHFVKESKQDESGMPNNRFLAERTGGTYSTLKVQPAELEDSGVYFCASSPVWGHEQYFGPGTRLTVT.

The chain links TRBV6-6 to TRBJ2-3; D unclear. The germline V gene has CDR1 MNHNY and CDR2 SVGAGI (reference sequence). The CDR3 is made up of 13 amino acids. V lost 7 bases and J lost 5, with 13 bases in between. The CDR3 loop is CASTPLPKDTQYF. The CDR3 region has the DNA TGTGCCAGCACCCCACTCCCCAAAGATACGCAGTATTTT.